The sequence of this TCR beta chain was determined in a study of T cells in Graves' hyperthyroidism and ophthalmopathy (dated by TCRdb to the late 2010s). At the level of the whole study: Peripheral blood samples were taken at initial diagnosis, before any treatment was given. A discovery cohort of approximately 97 patients, roughly 45 with Graves' ophthalmopathy and approximately 55 with stable Graves' hyperthyroidism, was used to find distinguishing TCR V-J signatures. Prospective prediction of ophthalmopathy was tested in an independent validation cohort consisting of fewer than 20 hyperthyroidism patients and around 16 patients who later progressed to ophthalmopathy. The roughly 100 discovery patients were divided at random into training and test sets in a 7:3 ratio. Thyroid tissue and blood T-cell repertoires from six Graves' hyperthyroidism patients were also compared in the study. After sampling, hyperthyroidism patients received methimazole starting at 30 mg daily, and ophthalmopathy patients received high-dose intravenous methylprednisolone. TCR Vbeta CDR3 sequencing of some 140 peripheral blood samples (roughly 43 ophthalmopathy, roughly 74 hyperthyroidism and approximately 17 progressor patients) is reported in the paper.

Amplification of TCR beta CDR3 regions was carried out from RNA transcripts. The TCR CDR3 was subjected to a first round of RT-PCR using the HTBI primer set and the Qiagen OneStep RT-PCR kit. Libraries were constructed in a second round of multiplex PCR, after which size selection and purification were carried out. Paired-end sequencing of the libraries was performed with 100 bp reads on an Illumina HiSeq2000. From the authors' description of their analysis: SOAPnuke was used to process the raw data, with reads discarded if the reads contained adapters or uncalled bases, had a mean Phred below 15, or lacked an exact constant-primer or identifier match. High-quality paired reads were merged using COPE v1.2.5, and each unique nucleotide sequence was defined as a clonotype. Clonotypes were aligned to IMGT TRBV, TRBD and TRBJ reference segments using MiTCR v1.1. Only V-J combinations with frequency above 0.0001, covering roughly 99% of repertoires, were analysed. A TCS score was defined as the ratio between F50 (clonal expansion) and ExV (chaos), using BLOSUM62-based TCRdist between CDR3 peptides within each V-J. Welch's t-statistics and random forest reduced around 550 V-J features to 13, which were used in a naive Bayes classifier (R e1071). The similarity between thyroid and blood repertoires was quantified using the Morisita-Horn index. TCRdb reprocessed the public reads (quality trimming at Q25 with fastp, clone calling with MiXCR) and kept in-frame beta chains. Entries are consolidated by CDR3 protein sequence, retaining the most common genes and DNA. The V and J calls and clone size are TCRdb's, not the authors'. The sample has nearly 750,000 distinct CDR3 sequences on record, 30% to 40% of them singletons. The ten largest account for less than 35% of the sample.

The CDR3 runs 13 residues from the cysteine to the phenylalanine. Left in the record is the CDR3 DNA by itself, 39 bases read in frame from the first base. V is pared back by 4 bases and J by 5 bases, with 9 bases lying between the germline termini. The germline V gene sets CDR1 to MNHEY and CDR2 to SVGAGI. The study at large found these results: In cross-validation, a model built on a 13 V-J signature told ophthalmopathy apart from stable hyperthyroidism with roughly 87% sensitivity and around 83% specificity, and in testing the same model reached 80%/75%. Sample size was not statistically predetermined, and blinding of investigators to group allocation was not performed. In validation, the model predicted progression to ophthalmopathy with around 71% sensitivity and 72% to 75% specificity, a median of 6.5 months before onset. Blood samples also contained most of the expanded thyroid clonotypes (frequency above 0.001), which suggests that blood repertoires may reflect thyroid immune responses.

Stable Graves' hyperthyroidism was defined as the absence of progression to ophthalmopathy over 18 months of follow-up. Hyperthyroidism patients were aged 18 to 65 years and newly diagnosed, with disease duration of less than 2 months. Any patient with an uncontrolled infection, another autoimmune disease, pregnancy or lactation was excluded. Diagnoses were based on clinical symptoms, serum thyroxine and TRAb, thyroid ultrasound and orbital computed tomography. Ficoll-Paque density gradient centrifugation was used to isolate PBMCs from around 10 ml of fresh peripheral blood. Total RNA was extracted with Trizol reagent, and quality was checked on an Agilent 2100 Bioanalyzer. This clonotype was observed at least ten times. Its cognate antigen has yet to be identified. No base quality values were provided; no much bigger clone lies one nucleotide off.

The chain couples TRBV6-5 to TRBJ1-3; confidence is insufficient to name the D gene. The sample taken for sequencing was blood. This sequence originates from a woman aged 40 to 55 with Graves' hyperthyroidism. The DNA sequence is as follows: TGTGCCAGCAGTTCGGACTTGAGAAACACCATATATTTT. This is translated as CASSSDLRNTIYF.